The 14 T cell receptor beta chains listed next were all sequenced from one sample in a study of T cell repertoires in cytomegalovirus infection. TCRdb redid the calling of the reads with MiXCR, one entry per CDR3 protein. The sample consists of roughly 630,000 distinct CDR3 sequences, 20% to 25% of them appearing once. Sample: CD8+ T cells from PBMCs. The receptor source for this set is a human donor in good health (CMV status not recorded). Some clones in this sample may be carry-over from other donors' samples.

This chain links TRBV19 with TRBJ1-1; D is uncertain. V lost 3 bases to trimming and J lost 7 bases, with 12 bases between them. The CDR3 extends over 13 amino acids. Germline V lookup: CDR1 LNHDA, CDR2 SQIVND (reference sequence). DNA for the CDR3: TGTGCCAGTAGTATCGAAGTCTGGGGTGAAGCTTTCTTT. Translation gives CASSIEVWGEAFF.

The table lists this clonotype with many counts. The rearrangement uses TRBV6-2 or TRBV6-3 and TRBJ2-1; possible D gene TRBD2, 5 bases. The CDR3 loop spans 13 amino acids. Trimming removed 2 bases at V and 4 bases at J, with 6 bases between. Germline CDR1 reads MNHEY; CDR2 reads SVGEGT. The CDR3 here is CASSYGLYNEQFF. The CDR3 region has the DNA TGTGCCAGCAGTTACGGACTTTACAATGAGCAGTTCTTC.

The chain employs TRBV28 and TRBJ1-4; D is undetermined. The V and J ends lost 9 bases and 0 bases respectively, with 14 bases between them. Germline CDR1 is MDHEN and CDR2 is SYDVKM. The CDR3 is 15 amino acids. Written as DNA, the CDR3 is TGTGCCAGTAAAGTTCTAACCACAACTAATGAAAAACTGTTTTTT. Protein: CASKVLTTTNEKLFF.

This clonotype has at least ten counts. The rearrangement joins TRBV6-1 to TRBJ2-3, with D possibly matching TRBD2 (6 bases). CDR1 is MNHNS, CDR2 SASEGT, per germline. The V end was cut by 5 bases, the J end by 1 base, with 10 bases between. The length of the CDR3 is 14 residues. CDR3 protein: CASSWTTGTDTQYF. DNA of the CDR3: TGTGCCAGCAGTTGGACTACTGGCACAGATACGCAGTATTTT.

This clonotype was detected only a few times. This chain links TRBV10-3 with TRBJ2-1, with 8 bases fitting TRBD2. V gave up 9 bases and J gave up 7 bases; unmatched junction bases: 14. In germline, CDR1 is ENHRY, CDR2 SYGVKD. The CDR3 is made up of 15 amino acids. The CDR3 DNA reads TGTGCCATTACTACCCGCCGGGGGGGCTCTAATGAGCAGTTCTTC. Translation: CAITTRRGGSNEQFF.

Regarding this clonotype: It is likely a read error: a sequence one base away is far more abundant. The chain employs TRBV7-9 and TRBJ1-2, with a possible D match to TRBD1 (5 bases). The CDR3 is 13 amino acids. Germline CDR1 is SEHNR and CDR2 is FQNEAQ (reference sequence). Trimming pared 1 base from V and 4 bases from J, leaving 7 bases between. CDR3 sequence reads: CASSLETVYGYTF. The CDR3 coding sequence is TGTGCCAGCAGCTTAGAGACAGTCTATGGCTACACCTTC.

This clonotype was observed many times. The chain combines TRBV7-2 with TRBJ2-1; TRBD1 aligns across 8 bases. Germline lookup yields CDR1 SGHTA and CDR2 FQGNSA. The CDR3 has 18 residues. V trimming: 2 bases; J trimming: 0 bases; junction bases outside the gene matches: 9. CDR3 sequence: CASSLKPPDRVSYNEQFF. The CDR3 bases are TGTGCCAGCAGCTTAAAACCTCCGGACAGGGTCTCCTACAATGAGCAGTTCTTC.

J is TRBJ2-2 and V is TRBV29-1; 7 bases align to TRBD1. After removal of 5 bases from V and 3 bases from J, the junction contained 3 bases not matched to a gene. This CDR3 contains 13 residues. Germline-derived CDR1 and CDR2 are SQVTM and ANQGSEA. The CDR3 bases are TGCAGCGTTTGGCAGGGGGACACCGGGGAGCTGTTTTTT. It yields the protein CSVWQGDTGELFF.

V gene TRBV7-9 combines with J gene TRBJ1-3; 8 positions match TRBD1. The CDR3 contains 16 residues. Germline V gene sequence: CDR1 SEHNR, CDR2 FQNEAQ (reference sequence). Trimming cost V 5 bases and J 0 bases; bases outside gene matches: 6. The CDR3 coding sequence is TGTGCCAGCAGCGGACAGGGTTTCAGCTCTGGAAACACCATATATTTT. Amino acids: CASSGQGFSSGNTIYF.

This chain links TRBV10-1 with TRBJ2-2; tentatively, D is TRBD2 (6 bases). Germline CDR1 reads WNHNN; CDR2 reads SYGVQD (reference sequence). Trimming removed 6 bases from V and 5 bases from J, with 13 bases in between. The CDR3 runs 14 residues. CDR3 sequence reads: CASSSGTETGELFF. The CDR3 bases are TGCGCCAGCAGCTCCGGGACTGAAACCGGGGAGCTGTTTTTT.

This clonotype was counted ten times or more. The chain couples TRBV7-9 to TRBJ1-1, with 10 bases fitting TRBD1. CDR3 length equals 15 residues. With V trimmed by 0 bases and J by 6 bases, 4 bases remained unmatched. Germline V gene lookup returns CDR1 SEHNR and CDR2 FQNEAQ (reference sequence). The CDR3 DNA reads TGTGCCAGCAGCTTAGCGGGGGACAGGGGCGCTGAAGCTTTCTTT. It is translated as CASSLAGDRGAEAFF.

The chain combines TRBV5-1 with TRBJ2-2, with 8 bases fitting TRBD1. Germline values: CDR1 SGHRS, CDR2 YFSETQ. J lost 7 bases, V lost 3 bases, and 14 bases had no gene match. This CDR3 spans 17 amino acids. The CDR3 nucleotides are TGCGCCAGCAGCTGGGACGCCGGACAGGGAATGGTCGGGGAGCTGTTTTTT. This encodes CASSWDAGQGMVGELFF.

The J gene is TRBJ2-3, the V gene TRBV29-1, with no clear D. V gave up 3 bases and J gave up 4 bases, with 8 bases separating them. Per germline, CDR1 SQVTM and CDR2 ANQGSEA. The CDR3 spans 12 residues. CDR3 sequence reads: CSVDFSADTQYF. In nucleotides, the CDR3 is TGCAGCGTTGACTTTTCCGCAGATACGCAGTATTTT.

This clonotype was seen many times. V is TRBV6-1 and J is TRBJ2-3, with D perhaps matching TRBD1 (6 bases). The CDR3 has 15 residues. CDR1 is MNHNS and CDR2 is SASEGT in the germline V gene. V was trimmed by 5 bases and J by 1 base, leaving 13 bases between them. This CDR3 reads CASSPRDKRTDTQYF. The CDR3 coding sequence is TGTGCCAGCAGTCCCCGGGACAAACGCACAGATACGCAGTATTTT.